The rows below give T cell receptor beta chains drawn from one sample of a study of shared clonotypes between healthy human individuals. Assay: immunoSEQ multiplex PCR; the TCRdb copy retains only in-frame clones and omits some. The sample has approximately 810,000 clones, more than 85% seen once. The specimen sequenced was naive CD8+ T cells sorted from blood. These receptors came from a man between 25 and 39 years old in good health. Each CDR3 is given with its conserved first and last residue. D genes are given only for firm matches. Not all rows give a size; the values are once, few, many and, for expanded clones, a class.

j_call d_call v_call clone_size cdr3_aa cdr3_nt
TRBJ2-1 - TRBV16 - CASSQSPGTDNEQFF TGTGCCAGCAGCCAATCGCCTGGCACGGACAATGAGCAGTTCTTC
TRBJ1-5 - TRBV28 few CASNRQINQPQHF TGTGCCAGCAATAGACAGATCAATCAGCCCCAGCATTTT
TRBJ1-1 - TRBV19 - CASSVYLLNTEAFF TGTGCCAGTAGCGTATATCTTCTGAACACTGAAGCTTTCTTT
TRBJ2-3 - TRBV6-6 - CASRETRTDTQYF TGTGCCAGCCGGGAGACCCGCACAGATACGCAGTATTTT
TRBJ1-1 - TRBV30 - CAWRAAAEAFF TGTGCCTGGAGGGCCGCGGCTGAAGCTTTCTTT
TRBJ2-2 TRBD2 TRBV15 - CATSSSGGNTGELFF TGTGCCACCAGCAGTAGCGGGGGAAACACCGGGGAGCTGTTTTTT
TRBJ2-5 - TRBV5-4 - CASSLGSVGSQETQYF TGTGCCAGCAGCTTGGGTTCGGTCGGGTCCCAAGAGACCCAGTACTTC
TRBJ1-4 - TRBV7-6 - CASSLGGTNEKLFF TGTGCCAGCAGCTTGGGGGGCACTAATGAAAAACTGTTTTTT
TRBJ2-1 - TRBV27 - CAGERAGEQFF TGTGCCGGAGAGCGTGCCGGTGAGCAGTTCTTC
TRBJ1-1 - TRBV4-2 - CASSHRLGRRRMTEAFF TGTGCCAGCAGCCACCGTTTGGGGCGCCGGAGGATGACTGAAGCTTTCTTT
TRBJ2-1 TRBD2 TRBV30 - CAWSKSGRRNEQFF TGTGCCTGGAGTAAGAGCGGGAGAAGGAATGAGCAGTTCTTC
TRBJ2-7 TRBD2 TRBV4-2 - CASSQDLAGGEQYF TGTGCCAGCAGCCAGGATCTAGCGGGAGGCGAGCAGTACTTC
TRBJ2-5 TRBD1 TRBV11-2 - CASSPSTGGLQETQYF TGTGCCAGCAGCCCCTCGACAGGGGGGCTTCAAGAGACCCAGTACTTC
TRBJ1-5 TRBD1 TRBV5-1 once CAEGTGTRIRNQPQHF TGCGCCGAGGGGACAGGGACCAGGATAAGAAATCAGCCCCAGCATTTT
TRBJ1-1 TRBD1 TRBV27 - CASSPGQSNTEAFF TGTGCCAGCAGTCCGGGACAGTCGAACACTGAAGCTTTCTTT
TRBJ2-7 - TRBV7-8 - CASSYQTGRSYEQYF TGTGCCAGCAGCTATCAGACAGGGAGGTCCTACGAGCAGTACTTC
TRBJ2-1 - TRBV6-5 - CASTVPLQFF TGTGCCAGCACGGTACCTTTGCAGTTCTTC
TRBJ1-2 - TRBV7-9 - CASSLDHRANYGYTF TGTGCCAGCAGCTTAGACCACAGAGCTAACTATGGCTACACCTTC
TRBJ2-7 TRBD2 TRBV30 - CAWRARTSGSYEQYF TGTGCCTGGAGGGCCCGGACTAGCGGCTCCTACGAGCAGTACTTC
TRBJ2-5 - TRBV7-6 few CASSPKGIQETQYF TGTGCCAGCAGCCCCAAGGGGATCCAAGAGACCCAGTACTTC
TRBJ2-1 - TRBV7-9 - CASSLFDAINEQFF TGTGCCAGCAGCCTTTTTGATGCGATCAATGAGCAGTTCTTC
TRBJ1-2 - TRBV11-2 - CASSPDSAYGYTF TGTGCCAGCAGCCCGGACAGCGCCTATGGCTACACCTTC
TRBJ1-2 - TRBV7-9 few CASSGRGAIGYTF TGTGCCAGCAGCGGGCGAGGGGCCATAGGCTACACCTTC
TRBJ1-1 TRBD1 TRBV28 - CASRAAWTGGSLMNTEAFF TGTGCCAGCAGAGCTGCCTGGACAGGGGGCTCACTCATGAACACTGAAGCTTTCTTT
TRBJ1-1 TRBD1 TRBV19 - CASSPWGTGGEGTEAFF TGTGCCAGTAGTCCTTGGGGGACAGGGGGCGAGGGCACTGAAGCTTTCTTT
TRBJ1-2 TRBD1 TRBV7-9 few CASSLQGAPYGYTF TGTGCCAGCAGCTTGCAGGGGGCCCCCTATGGCTACACCTTC
TRBJ2-3 - TRBV6-1 - CATIQKNTDTQYF TGTGCCACTATCCAAAAGAACACAGATACGCAGTATTTT
TRBJ1-2 TRBD1 TRBV10-2 - CASSEPWTGGGYGYTF TGCGCCAGCAGTGAGCCCTGGACAGGCGGGGGCTATGGCTACACCTTC
TRBJ2-7 - TRBV4-1 - CASSQEGAGSYEQYF TGCGCCAGCAGCCAAGAAGGAGCGGGCTCCTACGAGCAGTACTTC
TRBJ2-3 - TRBV5-4 - CASSGGLPVQYF TGTGCCAGCAGCGGCGGACTGCCTGTTCAGTATTTT
TRBJ2-5 - TRBV29-1 - CSVGQLQSETQYF TGCAGCGTTGGACAACTACAGTCGGAGACCCAGTACTTC
TRBJ1-2 - TRBV7-9 - CASSLGGATGIYGYTF TGTGCCAGCAGCTTAGGGGGGGCAACAGGTATCTATGGCTACACCTTC
TRBJ2-3 - TRBV18 - CASSPGALNTDTQYF TGTGCCAGCTCCCCCGGGGCTCTAAACACAGATACGCAGTATTTT
TRBJ1-4 - TRBV5-1 few CASSLEGRDDEKLFF TGCGCCAGCAGCTTGGAGGGCAGGGATGATGAAAAACTGTTTTTT
TRBJ2-7 - TRBV9 - CASSVDGRTYEQYF TGTGCCAGCAGCGTAGATGGCAGGACCTACGAGCAGTACTTC
TRBJ2-7 TRBD2 TRBV2 once CASSGPGLAGVYEQYF TGTGCCAGCAGTGGCCCCGGACTAGCGGGAGTATACGAGCAGTACTTC
TRBJ2-7 - TRBV9 - CASSVGGRPNYEQYF TGTGCCAGCAGCGTAGGAGGCAGGCCGAACTACGAGCAGTACTTC
TRBJ2-1 - TRBV6-1 - CASSEQDQRTFSYNEQFF TGTGCCAGCAGTGAACAGGATCAACGTACTTTCTCCTACAATGAGCAGTTCTTC
TRBJ1-1 - TRBV11-3 - CASSPLFRELCWGGFGAFF TGTGCCAGCAGCCCCCTGTTTCGGGAGTTGTGCTGGGGGGGATTTGGGGCTTTCTTT
TRBJ2-2 - TRBV4-2 few CASSQNSVTNTGELFF TGTGCCAGCAGCCAGAATAGCGTAACGAACACCGGGGAGCTGTTTTTT
TRBJ2-1 TRBD2 TRBV5-4 - CASSPLAGGTYNEQFF TGTGCCAGCAGCCCCTTAGCGGGAGGAACCTACAATGAGCAGTTCTTC
TRBJ1-1 TRBD1 TRBV15 - CATSSSVQGAMDGSEAFF TGTGCCACCAGCAGTTCTGTGCAGGGGGCGATGGATGGGTCCGAAGCTTTCTTT
TRBJ2-7 - TRBV18 - CASSPEDNYEQYF TGTGCCAGCTCACCCGAGGACAACTACGAGCAGTACTTC
TRBJ2-7 - TRBV5-1 - CASSLAPGRYEQYF TGCGCCAGCAGCTTGGCCCCGGGGCGCTACGAGCAGTACTTC
TRBJ2-1 TRBD2 TRBV27 - CASSYIAGGFYNEQFF TGTGCCAGCAGCTATATAGCGGGAGGATTTTACAATGAGCAGTTCTTC
TRBJ2-1 TRBD2 TRBV6-5 - CASSTISGSVGEQFF TGTGCCAGCAGTACCATTAGCGGGAGCGTTGGTGAGCAGTTCTTC
TRBJ2-1 - TRBV27 - CASRSGAVKSSYNEQFF TGTGCCAGCAGGTCCGGGGCCGTTAAAAGCTCCTACAATGAGCAGTTCTTC
TRBJ1-4 TRBD1 TRBV2 - CASTMTGAGWANEKLFF TGTGCCAGCACCATGACAGGGGCTGGGTGGGCTAATGAAAAACTGTTTTTT
TRBJ2-7 - TRBV7-9 - CASSPGPAYEQYF TGTGCCAGCAGCCCAGGACCTGCCTACGAGCAGTACTTC
TRBJ2-7 - TRBV7-3 - CASSPADSYEQYF TGTGCCAGCAGTCCAGCGGACTCCTACGAGCAGTACTTC
TRBJ2-1 TRBD2 TRBV6-5 - CASSRTSNEQFF TGTGCCAGCAGTCGGACTAGTAATGAGCAGTTCTTC